The next 4 T cell receptor beta chains were all read from a single sample in a study of T cell responses to AZD1222 COVID-19 vaccine. Generated by immunoSEQ multiplex PCR, the TCRdb table keeps only in-frame clones and is missing some. The sample has 33,000 or so clones, around 89% seen once. The sequenced sample was peripheral blood, obtained 28 days after the second AZD1222 dose. The receptors were gathered from an adult who received the AZD1222 COVID-19 vaccine.

This sequence joins TRBV6-2 or TRBV6-3 and TRBJ2-7; 8 bases line up with TRBD1. The CDR3 loop spans 15 amino acids. Per the germline V gene, CDR1 is MNHEY and CDR2 is SVGEGT. V gave up 5 bases and J gave up 0 bases; unmatched junction bases: 6. CDR3 sequence (DNA): TGTGCCAGCAGTGACAGGGGATACGACTCCTACGAGCAGTACTTC. Its translation is CASSDRGYDSYEQYF.

V and J are TRBV28 and TRBJ2-1; TRBD2 might be the D (6 bases). The CDR3 runs to 13 residues. With 0 bases removed from V and 10 bases from J, the gap between germline ends came to 10 bases. CDR1 is MDHEN, CDR2 SYDVKM, per germline. CDR3 residues: CASSLWEGGEQFF. CDR3 bases: TGTGCCAGCAGTTTATGGGAGGGAGGAGAGCAGTTCTTC.

This clone was counted between two and nine times. This sequence joins TRBV6-2 or TRBV6-3 and TRBJ2-6; D is tentatively TRBD1 or TRBD2 (5 bases each). V dropped 5 bases and J dropped 2 bases, with 10 bases sitting between them. The CDR3 has 15 amino acids. Germline CDR1 is MNHEY and CDR2 is SVGEGT. This CDR3 reads CASSAQGAGANVLTF. In DNA, the CDR3 is TGTGCCAGCAGTGCTCAGGGAGCTGGGGCCAACGTCCTGACTTTC.

CDR3 DNA sequence: TGTGCCATCAGAGGACAGGGGGCCTCTGGAAACACCATATATTTT. This gives the protein CAIRGQGASGNTIYF. The chain recombines TRBV10-3 with TRBJ1-3; TRBD1 matches at 11 bases. With V trimmed by 6 bases and J by 0 bases, 1 base remained unmatched. The CDR3 is 15 amino acids. Germline V gene lookup returns CDR1 ENHRY and CDR2 SYGVKD.